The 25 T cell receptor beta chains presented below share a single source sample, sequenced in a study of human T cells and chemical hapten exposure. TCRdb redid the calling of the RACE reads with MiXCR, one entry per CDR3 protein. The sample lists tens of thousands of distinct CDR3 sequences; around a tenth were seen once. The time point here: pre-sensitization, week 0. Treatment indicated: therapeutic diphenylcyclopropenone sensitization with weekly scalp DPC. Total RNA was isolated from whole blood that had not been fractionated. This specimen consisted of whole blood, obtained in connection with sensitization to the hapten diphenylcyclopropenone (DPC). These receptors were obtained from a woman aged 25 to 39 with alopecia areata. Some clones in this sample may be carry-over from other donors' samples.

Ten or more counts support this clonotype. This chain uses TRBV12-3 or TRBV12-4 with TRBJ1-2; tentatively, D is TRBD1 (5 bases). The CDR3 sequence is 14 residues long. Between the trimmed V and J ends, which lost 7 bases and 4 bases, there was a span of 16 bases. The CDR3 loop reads CASTSFWGRYGYTF. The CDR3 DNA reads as TGTGCCAGCACCTCTTTTTGGGGACGCTATGGCTACACCTTC.

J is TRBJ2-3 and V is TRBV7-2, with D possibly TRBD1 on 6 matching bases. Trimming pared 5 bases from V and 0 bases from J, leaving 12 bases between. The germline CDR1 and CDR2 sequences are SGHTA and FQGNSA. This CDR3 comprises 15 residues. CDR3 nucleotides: TGTGCCAGCAGCGTGGCAGGGGCGAGCACAGATACGCAGTATTTT. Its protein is CASSVAGASTDTQYF.

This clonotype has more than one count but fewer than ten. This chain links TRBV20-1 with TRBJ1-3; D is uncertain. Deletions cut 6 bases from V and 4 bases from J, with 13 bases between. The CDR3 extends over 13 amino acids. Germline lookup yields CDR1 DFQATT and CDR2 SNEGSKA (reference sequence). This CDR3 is CSAATEGGNTIYF. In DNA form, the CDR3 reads TGCAGTGCCGCTACAGAGGGAGGAAACACCATATATTTT.

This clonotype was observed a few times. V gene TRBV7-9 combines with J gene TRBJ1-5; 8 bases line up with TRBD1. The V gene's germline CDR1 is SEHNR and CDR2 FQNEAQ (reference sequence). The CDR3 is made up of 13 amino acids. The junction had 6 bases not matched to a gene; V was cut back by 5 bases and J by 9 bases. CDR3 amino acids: CASSQQGDGPQHF. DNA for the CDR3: TGTGCCAGCAGCCAACAGGGGGACGGGCCCCAGCATTTT. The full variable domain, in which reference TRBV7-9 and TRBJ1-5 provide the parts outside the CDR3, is DTGVSQNPRHKITKRGQNVTFRCDPISEHNRLYWYRQTLGQGPEFLTYFQNEAQLEKSRLLSDRFSAERPKGSFSTLEIQRTEQGDSAMYLCASSQQGDGPQHFGDGTRLSIL.

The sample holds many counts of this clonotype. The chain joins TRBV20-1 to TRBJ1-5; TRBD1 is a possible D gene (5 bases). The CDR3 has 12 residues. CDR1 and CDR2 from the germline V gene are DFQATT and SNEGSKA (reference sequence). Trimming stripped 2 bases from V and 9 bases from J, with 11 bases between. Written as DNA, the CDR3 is TGCAGTGCTAGACTTGCAGGGCGGCCCCAGCATTTT. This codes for CSARLAGRPQHF.

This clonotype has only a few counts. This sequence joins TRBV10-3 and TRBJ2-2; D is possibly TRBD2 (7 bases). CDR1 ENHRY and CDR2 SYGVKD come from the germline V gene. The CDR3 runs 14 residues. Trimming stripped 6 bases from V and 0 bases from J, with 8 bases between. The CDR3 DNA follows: TGTGCCATCAGCGGGGGGCCGAACACCGGGGAGCTGTTTTTT. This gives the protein CAISGGPNTGELFF.

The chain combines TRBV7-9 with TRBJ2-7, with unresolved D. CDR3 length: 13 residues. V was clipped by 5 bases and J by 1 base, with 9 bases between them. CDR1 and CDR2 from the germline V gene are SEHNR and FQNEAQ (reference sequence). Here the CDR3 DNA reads TGTGCCAGCAGCGGTCCCGGATCCTACGAGCAGTACTTC. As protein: CASSGPGSYEQYF. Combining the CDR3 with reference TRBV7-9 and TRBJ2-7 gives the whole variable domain DTGVSQNPRHKITKRGQNVTFRCDPISEHNRLYWYRQTLGQGPEFLTYFQNEAQLEKSRLLSDRFSAERPKGSFSTLEIQRTEQGDSAMYLCASSGPGSYEQYFGPGTRLTVT.

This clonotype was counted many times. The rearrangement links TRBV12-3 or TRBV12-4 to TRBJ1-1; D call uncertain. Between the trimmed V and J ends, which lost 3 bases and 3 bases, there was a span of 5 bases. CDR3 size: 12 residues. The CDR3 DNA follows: TGTGCCAGCAGTTTCCCGTACACTGAAGCTTTCTTT. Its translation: CASSFPYTEAFF.

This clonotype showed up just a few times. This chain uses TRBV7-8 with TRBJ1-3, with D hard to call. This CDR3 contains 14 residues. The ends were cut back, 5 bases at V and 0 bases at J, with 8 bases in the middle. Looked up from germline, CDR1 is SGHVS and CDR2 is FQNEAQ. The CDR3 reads CASSGRGSGNTIYF. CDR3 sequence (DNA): TGTGCCAGCAGCGGTCGGGGCTCTGGAAACACCATATATTTT. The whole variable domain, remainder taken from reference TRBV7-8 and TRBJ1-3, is GAGVSQSPRYKVAKRGQDVALRCDPISGHVSLFWYQQALGQGPEFLTYFQNEAQLDKSGLPSDRFFAERPEGSVSTLKIQRTQQEDSAVYLCASSGRGSGNTIYFGEGSWLTVV.

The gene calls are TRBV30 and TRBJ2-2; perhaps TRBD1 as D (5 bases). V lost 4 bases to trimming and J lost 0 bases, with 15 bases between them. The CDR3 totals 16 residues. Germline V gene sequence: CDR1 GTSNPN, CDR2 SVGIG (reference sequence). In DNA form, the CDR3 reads TGTGCCTGGAACAGGAAACAGTTCGCGAACACCGGGGAGCTGTTTTTT. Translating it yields CAWNRKQFANTGELFF.

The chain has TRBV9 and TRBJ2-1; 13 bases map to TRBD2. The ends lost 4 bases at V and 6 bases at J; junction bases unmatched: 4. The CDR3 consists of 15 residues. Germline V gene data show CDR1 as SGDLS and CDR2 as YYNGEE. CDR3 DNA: TGTGCCAGCAGCCTACTAGCGGGGGGGCCCAATGAGCAGTTCTTC. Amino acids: CASSLLAGGPNEQFF.

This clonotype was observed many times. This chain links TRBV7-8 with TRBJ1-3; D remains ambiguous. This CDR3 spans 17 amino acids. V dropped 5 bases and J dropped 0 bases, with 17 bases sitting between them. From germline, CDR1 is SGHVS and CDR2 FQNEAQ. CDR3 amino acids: CASSVNPGESSGNTIYF. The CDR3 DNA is TGTGCCAGCAGCGTAAATCCCGGTGAGAGCTCTGGAAACACCATATATTTT.

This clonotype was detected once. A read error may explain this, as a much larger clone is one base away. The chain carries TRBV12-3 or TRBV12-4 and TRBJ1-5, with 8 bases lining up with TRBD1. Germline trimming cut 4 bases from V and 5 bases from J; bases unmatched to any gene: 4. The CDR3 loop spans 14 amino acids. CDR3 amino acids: CASSSTGVDQPQHF. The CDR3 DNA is TGTGCCAGCAGTTCGACAGGGGTGGATCAGCCCCAGCATTTT.

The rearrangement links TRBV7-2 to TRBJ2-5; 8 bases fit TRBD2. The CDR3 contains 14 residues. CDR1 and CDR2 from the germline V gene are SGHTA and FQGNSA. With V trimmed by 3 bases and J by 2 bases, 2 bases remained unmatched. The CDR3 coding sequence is TGTGCCAGCAGCTTTGGCGGGGGGCAAGAGACCCAGTACTTC. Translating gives CASSFGGGQETQYF. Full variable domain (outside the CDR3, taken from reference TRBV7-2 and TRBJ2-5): GAGVSQSPSNKVTEKGKDVELRCDPISGHTALYWYRQSLGQGLEFLIYFQGNSAPDKSGLPSDRFSAERTGGSVSTLTIQRTQQEDSAVYLCASSFGGGQETQYFGPGTRLLVL.

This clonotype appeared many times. CDR3 region: CATSSEGTGGNYGYTF. The CDR3 region has the DNA TGTGCCACCAGCTCCGAGGGGACAGGGGGTAACTATGGCTACACCTTC. This chain joins TRBV15 and TRBJ1-2, with TRBD1 matching over 11 bases. V was clipped by 5 bases and J by 1 base; unmatched bases: 6. The CDR3 length is 16 residues. The germline CDR1 and CDR2 sequences are LNHNV and YYDKDF (reference sequence). The variable domain in full, completed from reference TRBV15 and TRBJ1-2, reads DAMVIQNPRYQVTQFGKPVTLSCSQTLNHNVMYWYQQKSSQAPKLLFHYYDKDFNNEADTPDNFQSRRPNTSFCFLDIRSPGLGDTAMYLCATSSEGTGGNYGYTFGSGTRLTVV.

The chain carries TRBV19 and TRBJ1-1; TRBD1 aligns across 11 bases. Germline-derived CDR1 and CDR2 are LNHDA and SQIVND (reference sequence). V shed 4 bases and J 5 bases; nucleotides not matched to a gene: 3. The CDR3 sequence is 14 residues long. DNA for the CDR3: TGTGCCAGTAGTACGGGACAGGGGGGGACTGAAGCTTTCTTT. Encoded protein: CASSTGQGGTEAFF.

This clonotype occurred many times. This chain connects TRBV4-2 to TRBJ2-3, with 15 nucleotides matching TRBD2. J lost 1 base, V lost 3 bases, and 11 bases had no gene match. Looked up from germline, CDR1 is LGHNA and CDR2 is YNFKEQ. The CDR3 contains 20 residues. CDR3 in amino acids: CASSHEGLAGGKGGTDTQYF. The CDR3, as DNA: TGTGCCAGCAGCCACGAGGGACTAGCGGGGGGTAAAGGGGGCACAGATACGCAGTATTTT.

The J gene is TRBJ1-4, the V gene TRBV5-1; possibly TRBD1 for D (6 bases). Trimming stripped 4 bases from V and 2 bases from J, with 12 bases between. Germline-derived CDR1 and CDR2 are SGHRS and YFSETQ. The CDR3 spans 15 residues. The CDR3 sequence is CASSPTGSTNEKLFF. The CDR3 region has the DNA TGCGCCAGCAGCCCCACAGGGAGCACTAATGAAAAACTGTTTTTT.

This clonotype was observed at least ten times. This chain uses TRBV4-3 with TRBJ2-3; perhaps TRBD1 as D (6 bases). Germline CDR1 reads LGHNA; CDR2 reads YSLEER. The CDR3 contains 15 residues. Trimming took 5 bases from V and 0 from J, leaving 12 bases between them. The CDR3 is CASSRGTSSTDTQYF. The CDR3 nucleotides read TGCGCCAGCAGCAGAGGGACATCTAGCACAGATACGCAGTATTTT.

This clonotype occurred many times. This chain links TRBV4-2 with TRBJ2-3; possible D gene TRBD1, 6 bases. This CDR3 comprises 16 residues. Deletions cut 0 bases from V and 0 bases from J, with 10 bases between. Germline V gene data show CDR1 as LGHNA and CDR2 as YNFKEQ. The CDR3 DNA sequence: TGTGCCAGCAGCCAAGACCAGGGGTCTAGCACAGATACGCAGTATTTT. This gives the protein CASSQDQGSSTDTQYF.

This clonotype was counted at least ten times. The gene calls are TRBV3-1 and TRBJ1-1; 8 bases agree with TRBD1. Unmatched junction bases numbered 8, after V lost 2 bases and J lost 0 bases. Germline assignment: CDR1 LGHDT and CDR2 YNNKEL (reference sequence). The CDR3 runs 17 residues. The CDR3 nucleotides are TGTGCCAGCAGCCAAAACCGGGACAGGACCCTGAACACTGAAGCTTTCTTT. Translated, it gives CASSQNRDRTLNTEAFF.

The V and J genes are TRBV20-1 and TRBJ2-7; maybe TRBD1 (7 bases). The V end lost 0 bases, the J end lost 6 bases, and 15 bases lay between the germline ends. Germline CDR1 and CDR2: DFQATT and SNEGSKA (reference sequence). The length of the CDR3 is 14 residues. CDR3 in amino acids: CSARDRGRGAEQYF. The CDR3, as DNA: TGCAGTGCTAGAGATCGAGGCAGGGGGGCCGAGCAGTACTTC.

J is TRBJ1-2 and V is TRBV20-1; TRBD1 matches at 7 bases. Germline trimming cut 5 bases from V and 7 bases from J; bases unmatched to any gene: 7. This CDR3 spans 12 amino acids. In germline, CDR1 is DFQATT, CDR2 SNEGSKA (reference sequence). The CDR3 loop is CSAQTGEGGYTF. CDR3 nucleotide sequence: TGCAGTGCTCAAACAGGGGAGGGTGGCTACACCTTC.

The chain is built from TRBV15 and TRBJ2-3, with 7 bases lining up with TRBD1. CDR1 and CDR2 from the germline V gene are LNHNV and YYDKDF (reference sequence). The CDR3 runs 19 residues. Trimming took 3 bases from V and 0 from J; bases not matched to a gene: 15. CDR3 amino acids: CATSSGSVGTVPSTDTQYF. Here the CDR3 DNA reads TGTGCCACCAGCAGTGGTTCGGTAGGGACAGTCCCTAGCACAGATACGCAGTATTTT.

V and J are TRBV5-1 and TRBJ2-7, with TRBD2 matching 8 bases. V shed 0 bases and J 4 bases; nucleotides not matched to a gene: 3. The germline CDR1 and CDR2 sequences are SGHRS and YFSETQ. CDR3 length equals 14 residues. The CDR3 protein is CASSLERGPYEQYF. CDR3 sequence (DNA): TGCGCCAGCAGCTTGGAGCGGGGGCCGTACGAGCAGTACTTC.